Presented here are 31 T cell receptor beta chains from one specimen sequenced in a study of blood T cell repertoires in COVID-19. Measured with immunoSEQ multiplex PCR; TCRdb has only the in-frame clones, and not every one. The table lists 300,000 to 350,000 clones, about nine tenths of them singletons, with approximately 10% in the top ten. The sample taken for sequencing was peripheral blood. These receptors were obtained from a man aged 25-45 years with COVID-19, enrolled during active disease.

The chain is built from TRBV4-2 and TRBJ2-1; the D gene is possibly TRBD1 (6 bases). The CDR3 sequence is 18 residues long. Germline CDR1 is LGHNA and CDR2 is YNFKEQ. Trimming took off 3 bases at V and 0 bases at J, with 18 bases between the two ends. The CDR3 bases are TGTGCCAGCAGCCAGACCGGGTTGGGGGCCAACTCCTACAATGAGCAGTTCTTC. Translation: CASSQTGLGANSYNEQFF.

The chain uses TRBV9 and TRBJ2-3; 8 bases align to TRBD2. Germline trimming cut 5 bases from V and 0 bases from J; bases unmatched to any gene: 11. The CDR3 contains 17 residues. The germline V gene encodes CDR1 SGDLS and CDR2 YYNGEE. CDR3 protein: CASSPSGGGTSTDTQYF. DNA of the CDR3: TGTGCCAGCAGTCCAAGCGGGGGCGGTACTAGCACAGATACGCAGTATTTT.

The rearrangement uses TRBV4-1 and TRBJ2-6, with TRBD2 as a possible D gene (6 bases). The germline CDR1 and CDR2 sequences are MGHRA and YSYEKL. Trimming took 3 bases from V and 2 from J, leaving 14 bases between them. This CDR3 has 17 amino acids. The CDR3, as DNA: TGCGCCAGCAGCCAGGCCTCGGGGGTGGCTGGGGCCAACGTCCTGACTTTC. Translating gives CASSQASGVAGANVLTF.

The chain is built from TRBV12-3 or TRBV12-4 and TRBJ1-2, with 9 bases aligning to TRBD1. The CDR3 is 13 amino acids. With 6 bases clipped from V and 7 bases from J, the junction kept 6 bases outside the gene matches. Here the CDR3 reads CASRADRGGGYTF. As DNA, the CDR3 is TGTGCCAGCAGGGCTGACAGGGGGGGTGGCTACACCTTC.

V and J are TRBV7-9 and TRBJ2-3; D call uncertain. This CDR3 region has 16 residues. CDR1 is SEHNR and CDR2 is FQNEAQ in the germline V gene (reference sequence). V was pared by 5 bases and J by 0 bases, with 15 bases between. The CDR3 is CASSLYRPSSTDTQYF. The DNA for the CDR3 is TGTGCCAGCAGCCTCTACAGACCTTCTAGCACAGATACGCAGTATTTT.

This clone came up a few times. The rearrangement links TRBV2 to TRBJ1-2; 7 bases are shared with TRBD1. The germline V gene has CDR1 SNHLY and CDR2 FYNNEI. The length of the CDR3 is 14 residues. Trimming removed 0 bases from V and 4 bases from J; junction bases left unmatched: 2. The CDR3 is CASSEAGTVYGYTF. The CDR3 nucleotides are TGTGCCAGCAGTGAAGCCGGGACAGTCTATGGCTACACCTTC.

This chain joins TRBV5-1 and TRBJ1-1; possible D gene TRBD1, 5 bases. Germline V lookup: CDR1 SGHRS, CDR2 YFSETQ. The CDR3 loop spans 14 amino acids. V shed 0 bases and J shed 1 base, with 7 bases lying between them. CDR3 residues: CASSLARANTEAFF. The CDR3 nucleotides read TGCGCCAGCAGCTTGGCCAGGGCGAACACTGAAGCTTTCTTT.

The chain has TRBV5-1 and TRBJ1-6, with no clear D. Germline CDR1 and CDR2: SGHRS and YFSETQ. The CDR3 is 18 residues long. V lost 0 bases to trimming and J lost 1 base, with 14 bases between them. The CDR3 protein is CASSLEGPAGSYNSPLHF. In DNA form, the CDR3 reads TGCGCCAGCAGCTTGGAAGGGCCGGCGGGGTCCTATAATTCACCCCTCCACTTT.

This chain uses TRBV28 with TRBJ2-7; D is possibly TRBD2 (6 bases). V lost 5 bases and J lost 3, with 11 bases in between. Germline V gives CDR1 MDHEN, CDR2 SYDVKM. The CDR3 is 13 residues long. The CDR3 sequence is CASSPPGDYEQYF. The DNA for the CDR3 is TGTGCCAGCAGTCCACCGGGGGACTACGAGCAGTACTTC.

This clone was counted a few times. The gene calls are TRBV9 and TRBJ2-1, with D possibly matching TRBD2 (6 bases). The CDR3 is 13 residues long. Trimming took off 0 bases at V and 12 bases at J, with 13 bases between the two ends. Germline V gene lookup returns CDR1 SGDLS and CDR2 YYNGEE. CDR3 DNA: TGTGCCAGCAGCGTAGATTGGCTGGAGGGGCAGTTCTTC. Translation gives CASSVDWLEGQFF.

The chain uses TRBV27 and TRBJ2-1; tentatively, D is TRBD1 (6 bases). The CDR3 length is 15 residues. Looked up from germline, CDR1 is MNHEY and CDR2 is SMNVEV (reference sequence). The V end was cut by 6 bases, the J end by 0 bases, with 12 bases between. CDR3 amino acids: CASSWTASSYNEQFF. The CDR3 DNA sequence: TGTGCCAGCAGCTGGACAGCCAGCTCCTACAATGAGCAGTTCTTC.

The V gene is TRBV6-5, the J gene TRBJ1-1; D not resolved. V lost 5 bases, J lost 4 bases, and 14 bases lay in between. Per the germline V gene, CDR1 is MNHEY and CDR2 is SVGAGI. The CDR3 is 14 residues long. The CDR3 bases are TGTGCCAGCAGTACCCCCCTTGGCGGCACTGAAGCTTTCTTT. Translating it yields CASSTPLGGTEAFF.

The V gene is TRBV9, the J gene TRBJ2-2, with TRBD2 identical over 8 bases. J lost 1 base, V lost 0 bases, and 5 bases had no gene match. Germline values: CDR1 SGDLS, CDR2 YYNGEE. CDR3 length equals 17 residues. The CDR3 sequence is CASSVGVAGLNTGELFF. In DNA form, the CDR3 reads TGTGCCAGCAGCGTAGGCGTAGCGGGGTTGAACACCGGGGAGCTGTTTTTT.

This clone has just one count. The J gene is TRBJ1-1, the V gene TRBV5-8, with 7 bases that match TRBD1. Germline values: CDR1 SGHTS, CDR2 YDEGEE. With 4 bases clipped from V and 3 bases from J, the junction kept 9 bases outside the gene matches. This CDR3 is 15 amino acids long. DNA for the CDR3: TGTGCCAGCAGCGGAGACAGGGAAAGGGACACTGAAGCTTTCTTT. This translates into CASSGDRERDTEAFF.

The chain uses TRBV7-2 and TRBJ1-5, with TRBD1 identical over 7 bases. Germline V gene data show CDR1 as SGHTA and CDR2 as FQGNSA. The ends lost 5 bases at V and 3 bases at J; junction bases unmatched: 4. The CDR3 spans 14 residues. CDR3 sequence: CASSPDRNNQPQHF. As DNA, the CDR3 is TGTGCCAGCAGCCCGGACAGGAACAATCAGCCCCAGCATTTT.

V usage is TRBV5-4 and J usage is TRBJ1-1, with TRBD1 matching 8 bases. Germline V CDR1 and CDR2: SGHNT, YYREEE (reference sequence). J gave up 1 base and V 4 bases, and 0 bases lay outside the gene matches. This CDR3 is built from 13 residues. This chain's CDR3 is CASSQGANTEAFF. The CDR3 DNA sequence: TGTGCCAGCAGCCAGGGGGCGAACACTGAAGCTTTCTTT.

The genes are TRBV6-2 or TRBV6-3 and TRBJ2-7; D possibly corresponds to TRBD1 (5 bases). This CDR3 region has 13 residues. Germline V gene sequence: CDR1 MNHEY, CDR2 SVGEGT. V was pared by 5 bases and J by 5 bases, with 13 bases between. CDR3 in amino acids: CASSATRQHEQYF. The CDR3 DNA follows: TGTGCCAGCAGTGCAACTCGACAGCACGAGCAGTACTTC.

This chain links TRBV7-2 with TRBJ1-4; TRBD1 matches 7 bases. This CDR3 has 16 residues. With 3 bases clipped from V and 0 bases from J, the junction kept 4 bases outside the gene matches. Germline loops: CDR1 SGHTA, CDR2 FQGNSA. CDR3 in amino acids: CASSFIQGATNEKLFF. The DNA for the CDR3 is TGTGCCAGCAGCTTTATCCAGGGGGCAACTAATGAAAAACTGTTTTTT. The entire variable domain, with the rest obtained from reference TRBV7-2 and TRBJ1-4, is as follows: GAGVSQSPSNKVTEKGKDVELRCDPISGHTALYWYRQSLGQGLEFLIYFQGNSAPDKSGLPSDRFSAERTGGSVSTLTIQRTQQEDSAVYLCASSFIQGATNEKLFFGSGTQLSVL.

This chain joins TRBV9 and TRBJ1-4, with D possibly matching TRBD1 (5 bases). Germline CDR1 and CDR2: SGDLS and YYNGEE. The CDR3 length is 20 residues. V was clipped by 3 bases and J by 6 bases, with 30 bases between them. In DNA, the CDR3 is TGTGCCAGCAGCGCAGGACAAGCTCTTTCCTATCCGCGATACCATGAAAAACTGTTTTTT. Its translation is CASSAGQALSYPRYHEKLFF.

In nucleotides, the CDR3 is TGTGCCAGTAGTATGAACAGGGAATTCTACGAGCAGTACTTC. Translated: CASSMNREFYEQYF. The chain joins TRBV19 to TRBJ2-7; D might be TRBD1 (6 bases). Trimming took off 3 bases at V and 3 bases at J, with 12 bases between the two ends. The CDR3 is made up of 14 amino acids. Germline CDR1 LNHDA, CDR2 SQIVND (reference sequence). Full variable domain (rest looked up from reference TRBV19 and TRBJ2-7): DGGITQSPKYLFRKEGQNVTLSCEQNLNHDAMYWYRQDPGQGLRLIYYSQIVNDFQKGDIAEGYSVSREKKESFPLTVTSAQKNPTAFYLCASSMNREFYEQYFGPGTRLTVT.

A single count supports this clone. The chain joins TRBV7-3 to TRBJ2-7, with 10 nucleotides matching TRBD2. The CDR3 covers 14 residues. Germline loops: CDR1 SGHTA, CDR2 FQGTGA. J lost 7 bases, V lost 5 bases, and 8 bases had no gene match. This CDR3 is CASSAGTSAREQYF. As DNA, the CDR3 is TGTGCCAGCAGCGCTGGGACTAGCGCGCGTGAGCAGTACTTC.

This rearrangement joins TRBV4-2 to TRBJ2-3; tentatively, D is TRBD2 (7 bases). Germline V gene sequence: CDR1 LGHNA, CDR2 YNFKEQ. The CDR3 consists of 15 residues. Trimming removed 3 bases at V and 3 bases at J, with 13 bases between. The CDR3 loop is CASSHRGRETDTQYF. The DNA of the CDR3 is TGTGCCAGCAGCCACCGGGGGCGGGAGACAGATACGCAGTATTTT.

The chain couples TRBV21-1 to TRBJ1-2; the table's D call, TRBD1, was not checked against the DNA. TRBV21-1 is listed as a pseudogene. This CDR3 is 18 amino acids long. The CDR3 here is CASSKYRGTVEDNYGYTF. The DNA of the CDR3 is TGTGCCAGCAGCAAATACAGGGGTACAGTAGAGGATAACTATGGCTACACCTTC.

The V call is TRBV7-2, the J call TRBJ2-7; the D gene is possibly TRBD1 (6 bases). V lost 3 bases and J 2 bases, leaving 14 bases between the germline ends. The CDR3 has 15 amino acids. From germline, CDR1 is SGHTA and CDR2 FQGNSA. CDR3 coding DNA: TGTGCCAGCAGCTTTTCGACAGGATCCCCCTACGAGCAGTACTTC. Protein: CASSFSTGSPYEQYF. Full variable domain (rest looked up from reference TRBV7-2 and TRBJ2-7): GAGVSQSPSNKVTEKGKDVELRCDPISGHTALYWYRQSLGQGLEFLIYFQGNSAPDKSGLPSDRFSAERTGGSVSTLTIQRTQQEDSAVYLCASSFSTGSPYEQYFGPGTRLTVT.

This chain joins TRBV3-1 (or the pseudogene TRBV3-2) and TRBJ1-3, with D tentatively TRBD1 (6 bases). Deletions cut 8 bases from V and 4 bases from J, with 12 bases between. Germline-derived CDR1 and CDR2 are LGHDT and YNNKEL (reference sequence). CDR3 length equals 13 residues. CDR3 sequence: CASLGQGGNTIYF. The CDR3 DNA sequence: TGTGCCAGCCTGGGCCAGGGGGGAAACACCATATATTTT.

The chain joins TRBV9 to TRBJ2-7; 11 bases map to TRBD2. CDR1 is SGDLS, CDR2 YYNGEE, per germline. V was pared by 2 bases and J by 0 bases, with 1 base of the junction left unmatched. This CDR3 is 15 amino acids long. The CDR3 DNA reads as TGTGCCAGCAGCGTTGGACTAGCGGGCTCCTACGAGCAGTACTTC. Translating it yields CASSVGLAGSYEQYF.

This chain connects TRBV4-2 to TRBJ1-1; TRBD1 agrees at 8 bases. The CDR3 spans 13 residues. With 4 bases clipped from V and 8 bases from J, the junction kept 6 bases outside the gene matches. Germline-derived CDR1 and CDR2 are LGHNA and YNFKEQ. DNA for the CDR3: TGTGCCAGCAGCCCATCCAGGGGGCGCGAAGCTTTCTTT. This sequence encodes CASSPSRGREAFF.

The chain employs TRBV7-3 and TRBJ1-1; D not resolved. Germline assignment: CDR1 SGHTA and CDR2 FQGTGA. The V gene lost 1 base and the J gene lost 4 bases, with 13 bases spanning the gap. This CDR3 has 15 residues. This CDR3 is CASSLNPGGSTEAFF. The CDR3 DNA sequence: TGTGCCAGCAGCTTAAACCCGGGAGGTAGCACTGAAGCTTTCTTT.

The chain has TRBV28 and TRBJ2-7; no clear D. Trimming shortened V by 5 bases and J by 2 bases, and 16 bases separated the two germline ends. The length of the CDR3 is 15 residues. The germline gives CDR1 MDHEN, CDR2 SYDVKM. DNA for the CDR3: TGTGCCAGCAGTCCGTCCCTTGGGCAGCCCTACGAGCAGTACTTC. Its protein is CASSPSLGQPYEQYF.

The V call is TRBV18, the J call TRBJ1-1; perhaps TRBD1 as D (5 bases). CDR3 size: 15 residues. V lost 5 bases to trimming and J lost 1 base, with 14 bases between them. Germline V lookup: CDR1 KGHSH, CDR2 LQKENI. CDR3 in DNA: TGTGCCAGCTCAAGACAGCCCCCTGAGAACACTGAAGCTTTCTTT. Protein product: CASSRQPPENTEAFF.

The V and J genes are TRBV7-9 and TRBJ2-7; D is possibly TRBD1 (7 bases). Trimming removed 5 bases at V and 3 bases at J, with 23 bases between. Germline CDR1 is SEHNR and CDR2 is FQNEAQ (reference sequence). This CDR3 contains 17 residues. CDR3 in amino acids: CASSLSQGGTEVYEQYF. DNA of the CDR3: TGTGCCAGCAGCCTCAGCCAAGGCGGGACAGAGGTCTACGAGCAGTACTTC.